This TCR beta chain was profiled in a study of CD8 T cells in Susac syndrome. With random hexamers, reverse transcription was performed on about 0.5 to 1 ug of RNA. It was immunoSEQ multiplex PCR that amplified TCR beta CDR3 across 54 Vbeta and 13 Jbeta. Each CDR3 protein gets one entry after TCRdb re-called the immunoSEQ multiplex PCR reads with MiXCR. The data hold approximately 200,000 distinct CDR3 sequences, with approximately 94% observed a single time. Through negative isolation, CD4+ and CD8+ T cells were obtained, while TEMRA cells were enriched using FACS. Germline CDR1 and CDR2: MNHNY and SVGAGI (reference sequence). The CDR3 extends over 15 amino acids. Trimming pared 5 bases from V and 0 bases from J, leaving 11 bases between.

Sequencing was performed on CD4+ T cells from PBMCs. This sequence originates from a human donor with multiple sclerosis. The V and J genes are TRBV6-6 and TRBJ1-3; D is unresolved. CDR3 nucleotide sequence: TGTGCCAGCAGTGTTTGGACGGGCTCTGGAAACACCATATATTTT. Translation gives CASSVWTGSGNTIYF.